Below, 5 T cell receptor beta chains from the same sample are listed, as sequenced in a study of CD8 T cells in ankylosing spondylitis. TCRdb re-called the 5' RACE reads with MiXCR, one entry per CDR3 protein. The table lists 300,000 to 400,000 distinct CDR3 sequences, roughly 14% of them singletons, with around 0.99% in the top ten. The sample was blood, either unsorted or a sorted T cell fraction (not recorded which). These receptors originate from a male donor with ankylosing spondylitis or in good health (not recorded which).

The CDR3 reads CASSRQTTSSGNTIYF. The DNA for the CDR3 is TGCGCCAGCAGCAGGCAGACTACTAGCTCTGGAAACACCATATATTTT. The chain uses TRBV5-1 and TRBJ1-3; D remains ambiguous. The germline V and J ends were trimmed by 4 bases and 0 bases, with 14 bases remaining between them. Per germline, CDR1 SGHRS and CDR2 YFSETQ. The CDR3 loop spans 16 amino acids. Filled out from reference TRBV5-1 and TRBJ1-3, the complete variable domain reads KAGVTQTPRYLIKTRGQQVTLSCSPISGHRSVSWYQQTPGQGLQFLFEYFSETQRNKGNFPGRFSGRQFSNSRSEMNVSTLELGDSALYLCASSRQTTSSGNTIYFGEGSWLTVV.

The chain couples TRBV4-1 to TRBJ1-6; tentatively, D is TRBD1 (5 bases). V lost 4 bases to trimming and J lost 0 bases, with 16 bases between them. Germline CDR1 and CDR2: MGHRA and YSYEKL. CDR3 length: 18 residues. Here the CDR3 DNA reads TGCGCCAGCAGCCCCGGGACCTCATCGAGCTCCTATAATTCACCCCTCCACTTT. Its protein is CASSPGTSSSSYNSPLHF.

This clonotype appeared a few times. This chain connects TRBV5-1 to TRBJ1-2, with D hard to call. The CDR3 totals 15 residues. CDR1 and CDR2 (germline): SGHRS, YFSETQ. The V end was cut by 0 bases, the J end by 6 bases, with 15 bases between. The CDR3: CASSLVAALGDGYTF. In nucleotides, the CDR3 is TGCGCCAGCAGCTTGGTGGCAGCGCTTGGGGATGGCTACACCTTC.

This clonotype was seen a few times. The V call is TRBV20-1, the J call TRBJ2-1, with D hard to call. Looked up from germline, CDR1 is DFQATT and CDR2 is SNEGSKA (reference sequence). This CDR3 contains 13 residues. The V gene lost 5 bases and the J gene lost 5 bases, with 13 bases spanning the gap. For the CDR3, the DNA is TGCAGTGCTGTACCGAATCCGAACAATGAGCAGTTCTTC. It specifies CSAVPNPNNEQFF.

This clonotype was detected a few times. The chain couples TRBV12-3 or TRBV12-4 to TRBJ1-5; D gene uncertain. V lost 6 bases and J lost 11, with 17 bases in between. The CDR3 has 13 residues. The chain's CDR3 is CASSVNGGGTQHF. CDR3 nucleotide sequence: TGTGCCAGCAGCGTAAATGGAGGAGGGACCCAGCATTTT.